A single sample is the source of the 17 T cell receptor beta chains below, sequenced in a study of blood T cells in healthy people across ages (dated by TCRdb to about 2015). The method was 5' RACE. The sample was run on an Illumina HiSeq 2500. A second PCR of about 7 to 12 cycles was run with a J-beta primer mix and a sample-barcoded 5' primer. The public reads were reanalyzed by TCRdb: fastp trimming at Q25, MiXCR alignment, in-frame beta chains only. Each CDR3 protein gets just one entry, which takes the most common genes and DNA from the rows behind it. The sample table shows about 780,000 distinct CDR3 sequences, and around 45% are seen once. 18% of the sample is in the top ten clones. Sequenced sample: blood. Receptor source: an elderly man in good health.

The chain employs TRBV6-6 and TRBJ1-1; a possible D gene is TRBD1 (5 bases). Germline CDR1 and CDR2: MNHNY and SVGAGI (reference sequence). Between the trimmed V and J ends, which lost 7 bases and 6 bases, there was a span of 12 bases. This CDR3 contains 12 residues. The DNA of the CDR3 is TGTGCCAGCATACCCGGGGGAGCTGAAGCTTTCTTT. Protein: CASIPGGAEAFF.

The CDR3 loop reads CASSTYRGGTEAFF. DNA of the CDR3: TGTGCCAGCAGTACCTACAGGGGCGGCACTGAAGCTTTCTTT. The chain carries TRBV2 and TRBJ1-1, with 7 bases aligning to TRBD1. CDR1 is SNHLY and CDR2 is FYNNEI in the germline V gene. V lost 5 bases and J lost 4; bases outside the gene matches: 7. The CDR3 is made up of 14 amino acids.

In its sample, this clonotype was seen a few times. One end of the junction varies from germline; a read error may be responsible. The V call is TRBV7-7, the J call TRBJ2-5, with D perhaps matching TRBD1 or TRBD2 (6 bases each). There are 14 residues in the CDR3. The germline CDR1 and CDR2 sequences are SSHAT and FNYEAQ (reference sequence). CDR3 loop: CASSPGTGDNEQYF. The CDR3 bases are TGTGCTAGCAGCCCCGGGACTGGGGACAATGAGCAGTACTTC.

The gene calls are TRBV10-3 and TRBJ2-3, with 9 bases lining up with TRBD2. The J segment lost 4 bases and the V segment lost 6 bases, leaving 5 bases of the junction unmatched. The CDR3 has 14 residues. The germline V gene encodes CDR1 ENHRY and CDR2 SYGVKD. The CDR3 loop reads CAIRQTSGADTQYF. Here the CDR3 DNA reads TGTGCCATCAGGCAGACTAGCGGCGCAGATACGCAGTATTTT.

This clonotype has at least ten counts. This chain connects TRBV28 to TRBJ1-1; weak D call: TRBD1 (5 bases). Trimming took 7 bases from V and 3 from J, leaving 12 bases between them. Germline V gene data show CDR1 as MDHEN and CDR2 as SYDVKM. This CDR3 comprises 13 residues. CDR3 DNA: TGTGCCAGCAAGCCGGGACTGGACACTGAAGCTTTCTTT. This codes for CASKPGLDTEAFF.

This clonotype was picked up one time. This clone may be a read error of a much larger clone one base away. V gene TRBV24-1 combines with J gene TRBJ2-3; D gene uncertain. This CDR3 region has 15 residues. Germline lookup yields CDR1 KGHDR and CDR2 SFDVKD. The CDR3 sequence: CATSDLADGTNTQYF. In DNA form, the CDR3 reads TGTGCCACCAGTGACCTTGCGGACGGCACAAATACGCAGTATTTT.

The chain joins TRBV4-3 to TRBJ2-7; no definite D call. The CDR3 runs to 14 residues. V shed 0 bases and J shed 7 bases, with 13 bases lying between them. The germline gives CDR1 LGHNA, CDR2 YSLEER. CDR3 residues: CASSQDQTYNEQYF. DNA for the CDR3: TGCGCCAGCAGCCAAGACCAGACCTACAATGAGCAGTACTTC.

V usage is TRBV25-1 and J usage is TRBJ2-6; 7 bases fit TRBD1. There are 19 residues in the CDR3. Germline CDR1 is MGHDK and CDR2 is SYGVNS. Germline trimming cut 5 bases from V and 2 bases from J; bases unmatched to any gene: 15. CDR3 in DNA: TGTGCCAGCAGTTTTCAAATACAGGGGAGTATCGCTGGGGCCAACGTCCTGACTTTC. Residues: CASSFQIQGSIAGANVLTF.

Remarks on this clonotype: One base away lies a much larger clone, so this may be a sequencing read error. The chain joins TRBV6-2 or TRBV6-3 to TRBJ2-1; 12 nucleotides agree with TRBD2. CDR1 MNHEY and CDR2 SVGEGT come from the germline V gene. CDR3 length: 18 residues. The CDR3 coding sequence is TGTGCCAGCACTAAACTAGCGGGAGGTGTTTCTCCCTACAATAAGCAGTTCTTC. This translates into CASTKLAGGVSPYNKQFF.

This clonotype was counted only a few times. V and J are TRBV29-1 and TRBJ2-7; TRBD2 matches at 12 bases. Trimming at V came to 0 bases and at J to 2 bases, leaving 5 bases not matched to a gene. CDR1 and CDR2 (germline): SQVTM, ANQGSEA. The CDR3 extends over 16 amino acids. Here the CDR3 reads CSVEDRSSGRAYEQYF. In DNA form, the CDR3 reads TGCAGCGTTGAAGATCGGTCTAGCGGGAGGGCCTACGAGCAGTACTTC.

As concerns this clonotype: A read error may be the cause here, since a much bigger clone is one base away. The chain combines TRBV20-1 with TRBJ2-3; D possibly corresponds to TRBD1 (6 bases). The CDR3 covers 15 residues. Germline V gene lookup returns CDR1 DFQATT and CDR2 SNEGSKA (reference sequence). V lost 6 bases and J 4 bases, leaving 20 bases between the germline ends. CDR3 nucleotides: TGCAGTGCCGCAGACAGGATCGTGAGCGCAGATACGCAGTATTTT. Translated, it gives CSAADRIVSADTQYF.

J is TRBJ2-3 and V is TRBV20-1; 12 bases fit TRBD2. V was clipped by 5 bases and J by 5 bases; unmatched bases: 8. The CDR3 is made up of 15 amino acids. Looked up from germline, CDR1 is DFQATT and CDR2 is SNEGSKA (reference sequence). The CDR3 sequence is CSASSTSGRGDTQYF. CDR3 coding DNA: TGCAGTGCTTCTTCGACTAGCGGGAGAGGAGATACGCAGTATTTT.

This clonotype showed up just a few times. This chain connects TRBV20-1 to TRBJ2-7; the D is unclear. Germline values: CDR1 DFQATT, CDR2 SNEGSKA (reference sequence). This CDR3 spans 15 amino acids. V was pared by 0 bases and J by 0 bases, with 12 bases between. CDR3 region: CSARDQGPSSYEQYF. DNA for the CDR3: TGCAGTGCTAGAGATCAAGGGCCTTCCTCCTACGAGCAGTACTTC.

As regards this clonotype: A much larger clone is a single base away; this may be a read error. For the CDR3, the DNA is TGCAGTGCCCCTAGACAGGTCAATAAGCAGTTCTTC. The encoded protein is CSAPRQVNKQFF. This chain links TRBV20-1 with TRBJ2-1; D may be TRBD1 (6 bases). Per the germline V gene, CDR1 is DFQATT and CDR2 is SNEGSKA (reference sequence). The CDR3 runs 12 residues.

This chain uses TRBV20-1 with TRBJ1-1; 8 bases fit TRBD1. There are 14 residues in the CDR3. The V gene's germline CDR1 is DFQATT and CDR2 SNEGSKA (reference sequence). The V gene end was trimmed by 5 bases and the J gene end by 6 bases; junction bases not matched to a gene: 11. The CDR3 coding sequence is TGCAGTGCTCAGCAAATCGACAGGGGAGCTGAAGCTTTCTTT. Translating gives CSAQQIDRGAEAFF.

V is TRBV12-3 or TRBV12-4 and J is TRBJ2-7; the match to TRBD2 covers 11 bases. The CDR3 spans 15 residues. Trimming took 7 bases from V and 6 from J; bases not matched to a gene: 11. Here the CDR3 DNA reads TGTGCCAGCAAGGCCGTAGCGGGAGGGCCTTGCGAGCAGTACTTC. Translation gives CASKAVAGGPCEQYF.

CDR3 in DNA: TGTGCCAGCAGCAGGGGACTAGCGGGGAACACCGGGGAGCTGTTTTTT. This translates into CASSRGLAGNTGELFF. This chain connects TRBV7-2 to TRBJ2-2; 12 nucleotides line up with TRBD2. The CDR3 is made up of 16 amino acids. V trimming: 5 bases; J trimming: 1 base; junction bases outside the gene matches: 2. Germline V gene lookup returns CDR1 SGHTA and CDR2 FQGNSA.